The 19 T cell receptor beta chains presented below share a single source sample, sequenced in a study of T cell responses to AZD1222 COVID-19 vaccine. Assay: immunoSEQ multiplex PCR; the TCRdb copy retains only in-frame clones and omits some. The table includes some 110,000 clones, roughly 90% detected once. The starting material was peripheral blood, obtained on day 0 of AZD1222 vaccination. The receptors come from an adult in good health.

The J gene is TRBJ1-2, the V gene TRBV6-5, with 10 bases aligning to TRBD1. Germline CDR1 and CDR2: MNHEY and SVGAGI. This CDR3 is 13 amino acids long. Trimming removed 7 bases from V and 2 bases from J; junction bases left unmatched: 1. In DNA form, the CDR3 reads TGTGCCAGCAAGGACAGGGGGAACTATGGCTACACCTTC. It is translated as CASKDRGNYGYTF.

In regard to this clone: The junction shows a germline mismatch at one end, possibly a read error. This sequence joins TRBV7-9 and TRBJ2-5; possible D gene TRBD2, 6 bases. Germline assignment: CDR1 SEHNR and CDR2 FQNEAQ (reference sequence). The CDR3 sequence is 12 residues long. The CDR3 nucleotides read TGTGCCAGCAGCCAACTGTTTAGCGGTCTAGACTTC. Its translation: CASSQLFSGLDF.

This chain uses TRBV2 with TRBJ2-3; no clear D gene. Trimming shortened V by 4 bases and J by 2 bases, and 7 bases separated the two germline ends. The CDR3 extends over 13 amino acids. Germline V gives CDR1 SNHLY, CDR2 FYNNEI. The chain's CDR3 is CASSGTNTDTQYF. CDR3 nucleotides: TGTGCCAGCAGTGGAACCAACACAGATACGCAGTATTTT.

The genes are TRBV6-5 and TRBJ2-3, with no clear D. V lost 4 bases and J 3 bases, leaving 8 bases between the germline ends. The CDR3 spans 13 residues. Germline V gene lookup returns CDR1 MNHEY and CDR2 SVGAGI. The CDR3 coding sequence is TGTGCCAGCAGTTCCCCGGATACAGATACGCAGTATTTT. This sequence encodes CASSSPDTDTQYF.

This clone has more than one count but fewer than ten. The chain joins TRBV23-1 to TRBJ2-6, with D possibly being TRBD2 (5 bases). TRBV23-1 is classed as an ORF, of uncertain function. CDR3 length: 15 residues. The V end lost 5 bases, the J end lost 2 bases, and 10 bases lay between the germline ends. CDR3 in DNA: TGCGCCAGCAGTGCTCGAGGGACTGGGGCCAACGTCCTGACTTTC. Protein sequence: CASSARGTGANVLTF.

The V gene is TRBV2, the J gene TRBJ1-4; D unclear. V was cut by 2 bases and J by 8 bases, with 18 bases left in between. In germline, CDR1 is SNHLY, CDR2 FYNNEI. This CDR3 is built from 16 residues. CDR3 sequence: CASSETGRGLGEKLFF. In nucleotides, the CDR3 is TGTGCCAGCAGTGAAACTGGCCGCGGGCTTGGGGAAAAACTGTTTTTT.

V usage is TRBV7-2 and J usage is TRBJ1-4; D remains unclear. The V gene lost 5 bases and the J gene lost 4 bases, with 14 bases spanning the gap. The CDR3 has 15 residues. Germline lookup yields CDR1 SGHTA and CDR2 FQGNSA. The CDR3 sequence is CASSPTSRSNEKLFF. The CDR3 nucleotides are TGTGCCAGCAGCCCCACTTCAAGGAGTAATGAAAAACTGTTTTTT. Drawing the rest from reference TRBV7-2 and TRBJ1-4, the complete variable domain is GAGVSQSPSNKVTEKGKDVELRCDPISGHTALYWYRQSLGQGLEFLIYFQGNSAPDKSGLPSDRFSAERTGGSVSTLTIQRTQQEDSAVYLCASSPTSRSNEKLFFGSGTQLSVL.

This clone was counted only a few times. This chain joins TRBV7-2 and TRBJ2-2; the D call may be TRBD1 or TRBD2 (5 bases each). The CDR3 loop spans 18 amino acids. Germline assignment: CDR1 SGHTA and CDR2 FQGNSA. V was clipped by 3 bases and J by 1 base, with 18 bases between them. The CDR3 reads CASSFYKRGGLNTGELFF. CDR3 nucleotides: TGTGCCAGCAGCTTCTATAAACGGGGCGGGCTGAACACCGGGGAGCTGTTTTTT.

This clone was picked up one time. CDR3 DNA sequence: TGCAGTGCAACAGACAGGGGCCAGCATTTT. Translated, it gives CSATDRGQHF. The chain has TRBV20-1 and TRBJ1-5; 8 nucleotides align to TRBD1. The CDR3 runs to 10 residues. V dropped 6 bases and J dropped 12; count of bases not matched to a gene: 4. In germline, CDR1 is DFQATT, CDR2 SNEGSKA (reference sequence).

This clone has just one count. The V call is TRBV19, the J call TRBJ2-5; tentatively, D is TRBD1 (6 bases). Germline CDR1 reads LNHDA; CDR2 reads SQIVND (reference sequence). Trimming took off 7 bases at V and 4 bases at J, with 13 bases between the two ends. The CDR3 is made up of 13 amino acids. In DNA form, the CDR3 reads TGTGCCAGTAACACAGGGATCGGAGAGACCCAGTACTTC. Its translation: CASNTGIGETQYF.

A single count supports this clone. The genes are TRBV7-2 and TRBJ1-2, with 12 nucleotides matching TRBD1. This CDR3 is built from 17 residues. CDR1 and CDR2 (germline): SGHTA, FQGNSA. With V trimmed by 0 bases and J by 4 bases, 6 bases remained unmatched. CDR3 sequence: CASSLAGTGGGSYGYTF. CDR3 nucleotide sequence: TGTGCCAGCAGCTTAGCCGGGACAGGGGGCGGGAGCTATGGCTACACCTTC.

This chain connects TRBV4-3 to TRBJ2-1, with unresolved D. The CDR3 length is 15 residues. Trimming cost V 4 bases and J 6 bases, with 16 bases left between them. CDR1 LGHNA and CDR2 YSLEER come from the germline V gene. Here the CDR3 DNA reads TGCGCCAGCAGCCCTGAGCATCAGGTCTCCAATGAGCAGTTCTTC. Translation: CASSPEHQVSNEQFF.

V gene TRBV28 combines with J gene TRBJ1-1, with 8 positions matching TRBD1. Germline lookup yields CDR1 MDHEN and CDR2 SYDVKM. The CDR3 has 15 amino acids. V gave up 4 bases and J gave up 5 bases; unmatched junction bases: 9. CDR3: CASSSTGARRTEAFF. CDR3 coding DNA: TGTGCCAGCAGTTCGACAGGGGCGAGGCGAACTGAAGCTTTCTTT.

The chain uses TRBV2 and TRBJ2-5, with D possibly being TRBD2 (6 bases). The CDR3 is 11 amino acids. V was shortened by 8 bases and J by 5 bases, with 9 bases between the two germline ends. Germline CDR1 is SNHLY and CDR2 is FYNNEI. CDR3 nucleotide sequence: TGTGCCAGCGGCCGGGGGGAGACCCAGTACTTC. Protein sequence: CASGRGETQYF.

This chain uses TRBV28 with TRBJ2-5; no definite D call. The CDR3 is 13 amino acids. The germline CDR1 and CDR2 sequences are MDHEN and SYDVKM. The V end lost 8 bases, the J end lost 5 bases, and 15 bases lay between the germline ends. CDR3 DNA sequence: TGTGCCAGCGGTACAAAGCCCTCGGAGACCCAGTACTTC. Protein: CASGTKPSETQYF.

The chain joins TRBV6-5 to TRBJ1-1; no clear D. V was pared by 8 bases and J by 2 bases, with 9 bases between. CDR1 MNHEY and CDR2 SVGAGI come from the germline V gene. The CDR3 runs 12 residues. This chain's CDR3 is CASLSGNTEAFF. The CDR3 DNA sequence: TGTGCCAGCCTTAGCGGAAACACTGAAGCTTTCTTT.

The chain is built from TRBV27 and TRBJ1-3, with no clear D. The CDR3 runs to 14 residues. Germline V gene data show CDR1 as MNHEY and CDR2 as SMNVEV (reference sequence). Trimming left V 2 bases short and J 8 bases short, with 13 bases between. DNA for the CDR3: TGTGCCAGCAGTTTAATGGGCGCCGGGGACACCATATATTTT. This translates into CASSLMGAGDTIYF.

The V and J genes are TRBV1 and TRBJ1-1; the table's TRBD1 call for D was not verified on the DNA. TRBV1 is deemed a pseudogene. The CDR3 is made up of 15 amino acids. CDR3 region: CTSIPRDRGPTEAFF. Here the CDR3 DNA reads TGCACCAGCATCCCAAGGGACAGGGGACCCACTGAAGCTTTCTTT.

V is TRBV2 and J is TRBJ1-6; tentatively, D is TRBD1 (6 bases). Deletions cut 6 bases from V and 10 bases from J, with 10 bases between. Germline V gene sequence: CDR1 SNHLY, CDR2 FYNNEI. This CDR3 is built from 12 residues. CDR3 DNA: TGTGCCAGCAGCTCGGACAGCTCACCCCTCCACTTT. Translated, it gives CASSSDSSPLHF.